Below, 23 T cell receptor beta chains from the same sample are listed, as sequenced in a study of blood T cell repertoires in COVID-19. Generated by immunoSEQ multiplex PCR, the TCRdb table keeps only in-frame clones and is missing some. The table shows just under 80,000 clones, with 75% to 90% occurring only once. Material for sequencing was peripheral blood. These receptors came from a woman aged 65 to 85 with acute or convalescent COVID-19.

The chain is built from TRBV11-2 and TRBJ2-5; perhaps TRBD1 as D (6 bases). The CDR3 extends over 16 amino acids. Germline V gives CDR1 SGHAT, CDR2 FQNNGV. The ends were cut back, 5 bases at V and 2 bases at J, with 18 bases in the middle. As DNA, the CDR3 is TGTGCCAGCAGCGGCCAGGGGTCTGGCTGGCAAGAGACCCAGTACTTC. Residues: CASSGQGSGWQETQYF.

This clone was observed a few times. This chain uses TRBV5-5 with TRBJ1-5; D not certain. CDR1 is SGHKS, CDR2 YYEKEE, per germline (reference sequence). The CDR3 loop spans 13 amino acids. The ends were cut back, 1 base at V and 4 bases at J, with 6 bases in the middle. For the CDR3, the DNA is TGTGCCAGCAGCTTGTCGGGGAATCAGCCCCAGCATTTT. Encoded protein: CASSLSGNQPQHF.

The chain couples TRBV21-1 to TRBJ1-1; the table's TRBD1 call for D was not verified on the DNA. TRBV21-1 represents a pseudogene. The CDR3 has 16 amino acids. The CDR3 protein is CASSKLGDRDLTEAFF. The CDR3 coding sequence is TGTGCCAGCAGCAAATTAGGGGACAGGGATCTTACTGAAGCTTTCTTT.

The J gene is TRBJ1-6, the V gene TRBV18, with 9 nucleotides matching TRBD1. This CDR3 spans 15 amino acids. Losses at the gene ends were 6 bases for V and 8 bases for J; bases not matched to a gene: 8. Germline V gives CDR1 KGHSH, CDR2 LQKENI. Here the CDR3 reads CASSRRDRADSPLHF. The CDR3 DNA is TGTGCCAGCTCTCGCCGGGACAGGGCAGATTCACCCCTCCACTTT.

V usage is TRBV19 and J usage is TRBJ2-3; 7 positions match TRBD2. CDR1 is LNHDA, CDR2 SQIVND, per germline (reference sequence). V was pared by 3 bases and J by 0 bases, with 6 bases of the junction left unmatched. This CDR3 has 16 amino acids. The CDR3 DNA follows: TGTGCCAGTAGTATCCTAGCGGCGACTAGCACAGATACGCAGTATTTT. Its protein product is CASSILAATSTDTQYF.

The CDR3 loop reads CASSYGPGRSNQPQHF. In DNA form, the CDR3 reads TGTGCCAGCAGTTACGGTCCCGGGAGGAGCAATCAGCCCCAGCATTTT. The chain links TRBV6-2 or TRBV6-3 to TRBJ1-5; no clear D gene. The CDR3 consists of 16 residues. From germline, CDR1 is MNHEY and CDR2 SVGEGT. V lost 2 bases and J 1 base, leaving 12 bases between the germline ends.

The gene calls are TRBV6-2 or TRBV6-3 and TRBJ1-1; TRBD1 agrees at 8 bases. Unmatched junction bases numbered 15, after V lost 4 bases and J lost 8 bases. The CDR3 sequence is 16 residues long. CDR1 MNHEY and CDR2 SVGEGT come from the germline V gene. As DNA, the CDR3 is TGTGCCAGCAGTTCCCTGAACAGACAGGGGCACTTAGAAGCTTTCTTT. Translating gives CASSSLNRQGHLEAFF.

The chain links TRBV19 to TRBJ1-1; 7 positions match TRBD1. Germline CDR1 LNHDA, CDR2 SQIVND (reference sequence). The CDR3 contains 15 residues. The junction had 14 bases not matched to a gene; V was cut back by 6 bases and J by 7 bases. As DNA, the CDR3 is TGTGCCAGTAGATCTGGGACAGCGAACATGAATGAAGCTTTCTTT. Its translation: CASRSGTANMNEAFF.

The chain uses TRBV6-2 or TRBV6-3 and TRBJ1-5; D call uncertain. This CDR3 comprises 15 residues. The V gene's germline CDR1 is MNHEY and CDR2 SVGEGT. Trimming took off 6 bases at V and 4 bases at J, with 16 bases between the two ends. The CDR3 region has the DNA TGTGCCAGCAGCGCCTTTGAGGGCTCGAATCAGCCCCAGCATTTT. Encoded protein: CASSAFEGSNQPQHF.

This clone has more than one count but fewer than ten. The chain joins TRBV4-3 to TRBJ1-2, with 7 bases aligning to TRBD1. CDR1 is LGHNA, CDR2 YSLEER, per germline. This CDR3 contains 15 residues. After removal of 1 base from V and 4 bases from J, the junction contained 6 bases not matched to a gene. CDR3 coding DNA: TGCGCCAGCAGCCAAGTAGGAACAGGGGCCTATGGCTACACCTTC. This encodes CASSQVGTGAYGYTF.

This sequence joins TRBV5-1 and TRBJ1-3, with D unresolved. V was trimmed by 6 bases and J by 3 bases, leaving 13 bases between them. The CDR3 totals 14 residues. CDR1 SGHRS and CDR2 YFSETQ come from the germline V gene. The chain's CDR3 is CASTPSESGNTIYF. The CDR3, as DNA: TGCGCCAGCACCCCGAGCGAAAGTGGAAACACCATATATTTT.

Comments on this clone: A much larger clone differs from this one at a single base, so this may be a read error. The CDR3 nucleotides read TGTGCCAGCAGCTTGAACAGGGGGGGCAATCAGCCCCAGCATTTT. Translating it yields CASSLNRGGNQPQHF. This chain links TRBV13 with TRBJ1-5; TRBD1 aligns across 8 bases. The CDR3 totals 15 residues. J gave up 2 bases and V 3 bases, and 3 bases lay outside the gene matches. CDR1 is PRHDT, CDR2 FYEKMQ, per germline (reference sequence).

V gene TRBV18 combines with J gene TRBJ2-6; D uncertain. Trimming stripped 0 bases from V and 0 bases from J, with 9 bases between. Germline values: CDR1 KGHSH, CDR2 LQKENI. The CDR3 spans 17 residues. CDR3 loop: CASSPPNRVSGANVLTF. The CDR3, as DNA: TGTGCCAGCTCACCACCTAATCGGGTCTCTGGGGCCAACGTCCTGACTTTC.

This chain uses TRBV18 with TRBJ1-5; 8 nucleotides match TRBD1. Germline CDR1 and CDR2: KGHSH and LQKENI. Trimming removed 3 bases from V and 3 bases from J; junction bases left unmatched: 7. The CDR3 sequence is 16 residues long. The CDR3 here is CASSPNNRGSNQPQHF. The CDR3 coding sequence is TGTGCCAGCTCACCGAACAACAGGGGGTCCAATCAGCCCCAGCATTTT.

This rearrangement joins TRBV29-1 to TRBJ1-2; maybe TRBD1 (5 bases). Germline CDR1 and CDR2: SQVTM and ANQGSEA. The length of the CDR3 is 12 residues. Trimming cost V 5 bases and J 6 bases, with 13 bases left between them. In DNA form, the CDR3 reads TGCAGCGTTAAGTGGGGGGTGGATGGCTACACCTTC. Translating it yields CSVKWGVDGYTF.

This clone was observed a few times. The rearrangement joins TRBV11-3 to TRBJ1-1; TRBD1 matches 9 bases. The V segment lost 5 bases and the J segment 4 bases; nucleotides outside the gene matches: 8. The CDR3 consists of 15 residues. Germline V gene sequence: CDR1 SGHNT, CDR2 YENEEA. The CDR3 region is CASSEPLQGATEAFF. The CDR3 DNA reads TGTGCCAGCAGCGAACCACTACAGGGGGCCACTGAAGCTTTCTTT.

This chain links TRBV24-1 with TRBJ2-3; weak D call: TRBD2 (5 bases). Germline V gene data show CDR1 as KGHDR and CDR2 as SFDVKD. V lost 4 bases to trimming and J lost 1 base, with 5 bases between them. The CDR3 runs 13 residues. The CDR3 sequence: CATSEAGTDTQYF. The CDR3 region has the DNA TGTGCCACCAGTGAAGCGGGCACAGATACGCAGTATTTT.

The chain recombines TRBV6-8 with TRBJ1-6; no clear D. Germline V gene data show CDR1 as MNHGY and CDR2 as SAAAGT. The length of the CDR3 is 16 residues. Trimming stripped 6 bases from V and 0 bases from J, with 12 bases between. Here the CDR3 reads CASRTGSSSYNSPLHF. The DNA of the CDR3 is TGTGCCAGCAGAACCGGGTCCAGCTCCTATAATTCACCCCTCCACTTT.

This CDR3 reads CASSVGQGSETQYF. Written as DNA, the CDR3 is TGTGCCAGCAGCGTAGGACAGGGATCGGAGACCCAGTACTTC. V and J are TRBV9 and TRBJ2-5; TRBD1 matches 7 bases. Germline V gene data show CDR1 as SGDLS and CDR2 as YYNGEE. The CDR3 spans 14 residues. J was trimmed by 5 bases and V by 0 bases; bases with no gene match: 4.

This clone has only a few counts. As DNA, the CDR3 is TGTGCCAGCAGCTTGTCCCAGGGGTGGATTGATGGCTACACCTTC. Residues: CASSLSQGWIDGYTF. The gene calls are TRBV5-6 and TRBJ1-2, with TRBD1 as a possible D gene (6 bases). The CDR3 covers 15 residues. Germline V gene lookup returns CDR1 SGHDT and CDR2 YYEEEE. The V end lost 1 base, the J end lost 6 bases, and 16 bases lay between the germline ends. Combining the CDR3 with reference TRBV5-6 and TRBJ1-2 gives the whole variable domain DAGVTQSPTHLIKTRGQQVTLRCSPKSGHDTVSWYQQALGQGPQFIFQYYEEEERQRGNFPDRFSGHQFPNYSSELNVNALLLGDSALYLCASSLSQGWIDGYTFGSGTRLTVV.

This sequence joins TRBV5-1 and TRBJ2-2; D might be TRBD2 (6 bases). V lost 2 bases and J lost 3, with 14 bases in between. Germline CDR1 SGHRS, CDR2 YFSETQ. This CDR3 region has 16 residues. This chain's CDR3 is CASSFTSSRDTGELFF. CDR3 sequence (DNA): TGCGCCAGCAGCTTTACTAGCTCGCGGGACACCGGGGAGCTGTTTTTT. Full variable domain (remainder filled in from reference TRBV5-1 and TRBJ2-2): KAGVTQTPRYLIKTRGQQVTLSCSPISGHRSVSWYQQTPGQGLQFLFEYFSETQRNKGNFPGRFSGRQFSNSRSEMNVSTLELGDSALYLCASSFTSSRDTGELFFGEGSRLTVL.

The chain is built from TRBV3-1 (or the pseudogene TRBV3-2) and TRBJ2-5; 12 bases agree with TRBD2. This CDR3 is built from 17 residues. CDR1 is LGHDT, CDR2 YNNKEL, per germline (reference sequence). The junction had 11 bases not matched to a gene; V was cut back by 4 bases and J by 5 bases. CDR3 bases: TGTGCCAGCAGCCCAAACCTAGCGGGGGGGCTTAGCGAGACCCAGTACTTC. Its protein product is CASSPNLAGGLSETQYF.

Only a few counts were recorded for this clone. This chain links TRBV7-8 with TRBJ1-5; 8 bases fit TRBD1. In germline, CDR1 is SGHVS, CDR2 FQNEAQ. The junction had 2 bases not matched to a gene; V was cut back by 1 base and J by 3 bases. There are 15 residues in the CDR3. The DNA of the CDR3 is TGTGCCAGCAGCTTAGACAGGGGGGTCAATCAGCCCCAGCATTTT. This gives the protein CASSLDRGVNQPQHF. Full variable domain (remainder filled in from reference TRBV7-8 and TRBJ1-5): GAGVSQSPRYKVAKRGQDVALRCDPISGHVSLFWYQQALGQGPEFLTYFQNEAQLDKSGLPSDRFFAERPEGSVSTLKIQRTQQEDSAVYLCASSLDRGVNQPQHFGDGTRLSIL.